The rows below give T cell receptor beta chains drawn from one sample of a study of T cells in Graves' hyperthyroidism and ophthalmopathy. TCRdb ran MiXCR on the multiplex PCR reads and lists one entry per CDR3 protein. The sample holds tens of thousands of distinct CDR3 sequences, just under 50% seen once. The source material was blood. The receptor source for this set is a woman aged 45-60 years with Graves' hyperthyroidism that later progressed to Graves' ophthalmopathy. The CDR3 runs from the conserved cysteine through the conserved F or W. D genes are given only for firm matches. The size field is filled for only some rows; it gives once, few, many or a size class.

v_call: TRBV5-1; j_call: TRBJ1-1; clone_size: .; d_call: .; cdr3_aa: CASSLEGGGNTEAFF; cdr3_nt: TGCGCCAGCAGCTTGGAGGGGGGTGGAAACACTGAAGCTTTCTTT
v_call: TRBV9; j_call: TRBJ1-2; clone_size: .; d_call: .; cdr3_aa: CASSDRVWDTF; cdr3_nt: TGTGCCAGCAGCGACAGGGTTTGGGACACCTTC
v_call: TRBV12-3/TRBV12-4; j_call: TRBJ2-7; clone_size: once; d_call: TRBD1; cdr3_aa: CASSLEGTGEHEQYF; cdr3_nt: TGTGCCAGCAGTTTAGAAGGGACAGGGGAGCACGAGCAGTACTTC
v_call: TRBV7-9; j_call: TRBJ1-2; clone_size: .; d_call: TRBD1; cdr3_aa: CASSPDRGYGGYTF; cdr3_nt: TGTGCCAGCAGTCCGGACAGGGGATATGGCGGCTACACCTTC
v_call: TRBV24-1; j_call: TRBJ2-5; clone_size: .; d_call: TRBD2; cdr3_aa: CATSDGGLAVGETQYF; cdr3_nt: TGTGCCACCAGTGATGGGGGACTAGCGGTGGGGGAGACCCAGTACTTC
v_call: TRBV2; j_call: TRBJ1-5; clone_size: .; d_call: .; cdr3_aa: CASSDPGLSNQPQHF; cdr3_nt: TGTGCCAGCAGTGATCCGGGTTTGAGCAATCAGCCCCAGCATTTT
v_call: TRBV5-1; j_call: TRBJ2-7; clone_size: many; d_call: .; cdr3_aa: CASSPGRDYEQYF; cdr3_nt: TGCGCCAGCAGTCCAGGTAGGGACTACGAGCAGTACTTC
v_call: TRBV20-1; j_call: TRBJ2-5; clone_size: many; d_call: TRBD1; cdr3_aa: CSAIPFAGTGSSRETQYF; cdr3_nt: TGCAGTGCTATACCTTTCGCCGGGACAGGGAGTTCACGAGAGACCCAGTACTTC
v_call: TRBV29-1; j_call: TRBJ2-1; clone_size: .; d_call: .; cdr3_aa: CSAYTRGGEQFF; cdr3_nt: TGCAGCGCGTACACTAGGGGCGGGGAGCAGTTCTTC
v_call: TRBV12-3/TRBV12-4; j_call: TRBJ2-3; clone_size: many; d_call: .; cdr3_aa: CASSFARDSDTQYF; cdr3_nt: TGTGCCAGCAGTTTTGCCCGGGACTCAGATACGCAGTATTTT
v_call: TRBV4-2; j_call: TRBJ2-5; clone_size: .; d_call: TRBD1; cdr3_aa: CASSHLGQGRETQYF; cdr3_nt: TGTGCCAGCAGCCACCTGGGACAGGGGCGCGAGACCCAGTACTTC
v_call: TRBV20-1; j_call: TRBJ2-3; clone_size: few; d_call: TRBD2; cdr3_aa: CSAVLAGNLKDTQYF; cdr3_nt: TGCAGTGCCGTACTAGCGGGTAATCTTAAGGATACGCAGTATTTT
v_call: TRBV11-2; j_call: TRBJ1-2; clone_size: many; d_call: TRBD1; cdr3_aa: CASSTLTGGDYGYTF; cdr3_nt: TGTGCCAGCAGCACCCTGACAGGGGGCGACTATGGCTACACCTTC
v_call: TRBV7-3; j_call: TRBJ2-3; clone_size: many; d_call: .; cdr3_aa: CASSPSMDNTQYF; cdr3_nt: TGTGCCAGCAGCCCGTCAATGGACAATACGCAGTATTTT
v_call: TRBV12-3/TRBV12-4; j_call: TRBJ2-1; clone_size: once; d_call: TRBD2; cdr3_aa: CASSPGTSGARGWFF; cdr3_nt: TGTGCCAGCAGTCCTGGGACTAGCGGGGCAAGAGGTTGGTTCTTC
v_call: TRBV10-3; j_call: TRBJ2-5; clone_size: medium-sized; d_call: .; cdr3_aa: CAIKGRESETQYF; cdr3_nt: TGTGCCATCAAGGGCAGGGAGAGCGAGACCCAGTACTTC
v_call: TRBV6-6; j_call: TRBJ1-1; clone_size: .; d_call: TRBD1; cdr3_aa: CASNRQGGTEAFF; cdr3_nt: TGTGCCAGCAACAGACAGGGCGGGACTGAAGCTTTCTTT
v_call: TRBV20-1; j_call: TRBJ2-7; clone_size: medium-sized; d_call: .; cdr3_aa: CSARDSRSIYEQYF; cdr3_nt: TGCAGTGCTAGGGACTCCCGTTCCATCTACGAGCAGTACTTC
v_call: TRBV20-1; j_call: TRBJ2-7; clone_size: .; d_call: .; cdr3_aa: CSARGLLYEQYF; cdr3_nt: TGCAGTGCTCGAGGGCTCCTCTACGAGCAGTACTTC
v_call: TRBV5-1; j_call: TRBJ2-1; clone_size: many; d_call: .; cdr3_aa: CASSLDSPRNEQFF; cdr3_nt: TGCGCCAGCAGCTTAGACTCCCCTCGGAATGAGCAGTTCTTC
v_call: TRBV20-1; j_call: TRBJ2-7; clone_size: medium-sized; d_call: TRBD1; cdr3_aa: CSARGISTGFEQYF; cdr3_nt: TGCAGTGCTAGAGGGATCTCGACAGGGTTCGAGCAGTACTTC
v_call: TRBV20-1; j_call: TRBJ2-5; clone_size: .; d_call: .; cdr3_aa: CSARAWETRYF; cdr3_nt: TGTAGTGCTAGAGCCTGGGAGACCCGGTACTTC
v_call: TRBV10-3; j_call: TRBJ2-7; clone_size: medium-sized; d_call: TRBD2; cdr3_aa: CAIRPAGDAGEQYF; cdr3_nt: TGTGCCATCAGGCCAGCGGGAGACGCGGGCGAGCAGTACTTC
v_call: TRBV20-1; j_call: TRBJ2-5; clone_size: once; d_call: .; cdr3_aa: CSAGPAITETQYF; cdr3_nt: TGCAGTGCAGGCCCAGCCATTACGGAGACCCAGTACTTC
v_call: TRBV6-5; j_call: TRBJ2-2; clone_size: many; d_call: TRBD1; cdr3_aa: CASSYDRGGFTGELFF; cdr3_nt: TGTGCCAGCAGTTACGACAGGGGCGGGTTTACCGGGGAGCTGTTTTTT
v_call: TRBV20-1; j_call: TRBJ2-3; clone_size: many; d_call: TRBD2; cdr3_aa: CSAGTSATDTQYF; cdr3_nt: TGCAGTGCTGGGACTAGCGCCACAGATACGCAGTATTTT
v_call: TRBV7-3; j_call: TRBJ2-1; clone_size: many; d_call: TRBD2; cdr3_aa: CASSFEPEREGYNEQFF; cdr3_nt: TGTGCCAGCAGCTTCGAGCCCGAGCGGGAGGGTTACAATGAGCAGTTCTTC
v_call: TRBV7-8; j_call: TRBJ2-1; clone_size: many; d_call: .; cdr3_aa: CASSSPYSSYNEQFF; cdr3_nt: TGTGCCAGCAGCTCCCCTTATAGCTCCTACAATGAGCAGTTCTTC
v_call: TRBV30; j_call: TRBJ2-1; clone_size: .; d_call: TRBD2; cdr3_aa: CAWRRLAGSSYNEQFF; cdr3_nt: TGTGCCTGGCGTCGACTAGCGGGATCTTCCTACAATGAGCAGTTCTTC
v_call: TRBV20-1; j_call: TRBJ2-3; clone_size: few; d_call: .; cdr3_aa: CSARDGRDTQYF; cdr3_nt: TGCAGTGCTAGAGATGGAAGGGATACGCAGTATTTT
v_call: TRBV12-3/TRBV12-4; j_call: TRBJ2-4; clone_size: once; d_call: .; cdr3_aa: CASSFYQDSKNIQYF; cdr3_nt: TGTGCCAGCAGTTTTTATCAGGACAGCAAAAACATTCAGTACTTC
v_call: TRBV5-1; j_call: TRBJ2-1; clone_size: many; d_call: .; cdr3_aa: CASTSDRSDNEQFF; cdr3_nt: TGCGCCAGCACCTCCGACAGATCAGACAATGAGCAGTTCTTC
v_call: TRBV24-1; j_call: TRBJ2-5; clone_size: .; d_call: TRBD1; cdr3_aa: CATSEPGQGRETQYF; cdr3_nt: TGTGCCACCAGTGAACCAGGACAGGGGCGCGAGACCCAGTACTTC
v_call: TRBV5-6; j_call: TRBJ2-5; clone_size: .; d_call: .; cdr3_aa: CASSLAAGSSETQDF; cdr3_nt: TGTGCCAGCAGCTTGGCGGCGGGCAGCAGCGAGACCCAGGACTTC